The 20 T cell receptor beta chains below all came from one sample that was sequenced in a study of blood T cell repertoires in COVID-19. Assay used: immunoSEQ multiplex PCR; TCRdb lists only in-frame clones, some missing. The sample holds around 150,000 clones, around 80% seen once. What was sequenced was PBMCs or T cells enriched from blood (not recorded which). These receptors were obtained from a man aged 65 to 79 who had been exposed to COVID-19.

The chain uses TRBV5-1 and TRBJ2-1; TRBD2 aligns across 10 bases. CDR1 and CDR2 (germline): SGHRS, YFSETQ. The CDR3 totals 15 residues. V trimming: 0 bases; J trimming: 15 bases; junction bases outside the gene matches: 12. The CDR3 sequence is CASSLVASGRAEWFF. DNA of the CDR3: TGCGCCAGCAGCTTGGTCGCCAGCGGGAGGGCGGAATGGTTCTTC.

This chain uses TRBV12-3 or TRBV12-4 with TRBJ2-3; D unclear. Trimming took 4 bases from V and 8 from J, leaving 4 bases between them. This CDR3 has 10 residues. This CDR3 reads CASSSVTQYF. The CDR3 DNA is TGTGCCAGCAGTTCGGTTACGCAGTATTTT.

This sequence joins TRBV29-1 and TRBJ1-2; tentative D call: TRBD1 (6 bases). Germline CDR1 is SQVTM and CDR2 is ANQGSEA. The V gene lost 7 bases and the J gene lost 4 bases, with 10 bases spanning the gap. This CDR3 comprises 11 residues. The CDR3 sequence: CSADRTYGYTF. In DNA form, the CDR3 reads TGCAGCGCAGACAGGACCTATGGCTACACCTTC. The variable domain in full, completed from reference TRBV29-1 and TRBJ1-2, reads SAVISQKPSRDICQRGTSLTIQCQVDSQVTMMFWYRQQPGQSLTLIATANQGSEATYESGFVIDKFPISRPNLTFSTLTVSNMSPEDSSIYLCSADRTYGYTFGSGTRLTVV.

The chain combines TRBV19 with TRBJ1-1; D remains ambiguous. Germline CDR1 LNHDA, CDR2 SQIVND (reference sequence). Trimming removed 2 bases at V and 4 bases at J, with 8 bases between. The CDR3 loop spans 13 amino acids. CDR3 DNA: TGTGCCAGTAGTATACGGGAGGCCACTGAAGCTTTCTTT. Its protein product is CASSIREATEAFF.

The chain couples TRBV9 to TRBJ1-5; 7 nucleotides line up with TRBD1. The CDR3 extends over 13 amino acids. CDR1 and CDR2 (germline): SGDLS, YYNGEE. V gave up 3 bases and J gave up 6 bases; unmatched junction bases: 3. Here the CDR3 reads CASSAGGSQPQHF. CDR3 nucleotides: TGTGCCAGCAGCGCAGGGGGGAGTCAGCCCCAGCATTTT.

The chain carries TRBV7-2 and TRBJ2-3; 10 bases fit TRBD2. The germline V gene encodes CDR1 SGHTA and CDR2 FQGNSA. The CDR3 consists of 16 residues. The trim removed 4 bases at V and 1 base at J, leaving 5 bases unmatched. The CDR3 coding sequence is TGTGCCAGCAGCTCCGGGACTAGCGCGGGCACAGATACGCAGTATTTT. Encoded protein: CASSSGTSAGTDTQYF.

This clone has more than one count but fewer than ten. J is TRBJ1-4 and V is TRBV5-5, with 8 bases identical to TRBD1. The ends lost 4 bases at V and 6 bases at J; junction bases unmatched: 11. The CDR3 spans 16 residues. Germline CDR1 reads SGHKS; CDR2 reads YYEKEE (reference sequence). CDR3 region: CASSHGQGSVYEKLFF. The CDR3 nucleotides read TGTGCCAGCAGCCACGGACAGGGTTCAGTTTATGAAAAACTGTTTTTT.

The table lists this clone with a few counts. This chain links TRBV28 with TRBJ2-3; tentatively, D is TRBD1 (5 bases). The CDR3 is 13 amino acids. Germline CDR1 MDHEN, CDR2 SYDVKM. The germline V and J ends were trimmed by 6 bases and 4 bases, with 11 bases remaining between them. The CDR3 DNA reads as TGTGCCAGCAGCGCTCTGGGGCCAGATACGCAGTATTTT. It codes for CASSALGPDTQYF.

V and J are TRBV13 and TRBJ1-3, with D possibly TRBD1 on 5 matching bases. V was cut by 3 bases and J by 9 bases, with 15 bases left in between. Germline V gives CDR1 PRHDT, CDR2 FYEKMQ (reference sequence). This CDR3 has 14 residues. The DNA for the CDR3 is TGTGCCAGCAGCTTCGGACACGAGCAAGGCACCATATATTTT. Amino acids: CASSFGHEQGTIYF.

The chain links TRBV2 to TRBJ1-1; D uncertain. CDR3 length: 13 residues. V shed 6 bases and J shed 1 base, with 9 bases lying between them. In germline, CDR1 is SNHLY, CDR2 FYNNEI. As DNA, the CDR3 is TGTGCCAGCAGGGGTAACAGGAACACTGAAGCTTTCTTT. Translation gives CASRGNRNTEAFF.

This clone occurred once. V and J are TRBV18 and TRBJ2-7, with D tentatively TRBD2 (6 bases). With 3 bases removed from V and 0 bases from J, the gap between germline ends came to 15 bases. The germline V gene encodes CDR1 KGHSH and CDR2 LQKENI. The CDR3 contains 16 residues. The CDR3, as DNA: TGTGCCAGCTCACCCCCCGGGACTCTAAGCTCCTACGAGCAGTACTTC. Residues: CASSPPGTLSSYEQYF.

This clone was seen only once. The V and J genes are TRBV4-1 and TRBJ2-3; 8 nucleotides match TRBD2. The CDR3 contains 16 residues. Trimming took 4 bases from V and 0 from J; bases not matched to a gene: 6. Germline assignment: CDR1 MGHRA and CDR2 YSYEKL. The CDR3 is CASSPKASGSTDTQYF. The CDR3 region has the DNA TGCGCCAGCAGCCCCAAGGCTAGCGGGAGCACAGATACGCAGTATTTT.

This chain links TRBV7-2 with TRBJ1-2, with D tentatively TRBD1 (6 bases). The CDR3 contains 16 residues. The germline gives CDR1 SGHTA, CDR2 FQGNSA. With 5 bases removed from V and 2 bases from J, the gap between germline ends came to 18 bases. The CDR3 region is CASSTPRGAQNYGYTF. The CDR3, as DNA: TGTGCCAGCAGCACACCCCGGGGGGCGCAGAACTATGGCTACACCTTC.

The rearrangement links TRBV24-1 to TRBJ2-1; 7 bases are a match to TRBD1. CDR1 is KGHDR, CDR2 SFDVKD, per germline. The ends lost 3 bases at V and 5 bases at J; junction bases unmatched: 9. This CDR3 has 16 residues. The CDR3 DNA reads TGTGCCACCAGTGATCCCCGAACAGGGGTGAACAATGAGCAGTTCTTC. It encodes CATSDPRTGVNNEQFF.

This sequence joins TRBV12-3 or TRBV12-4 and TRBJ2-1, with D tentatively TRBD2 (7 bases). The V and J ends lost 7 bases and 7 bases respectively, with 14 bases between them. The CDR3 runs 13 residues. In nucleotides, the CDR3 is TGTGCCAGCAACCGAGGGAGGGGGAATGAGCAGTTCTTC. It yields the protein CASNRGRGNEQFF.

This chain connects TRBV19 to TRBJ1-1; D gene ambiguous. Germline CDR1 and CDR2: LNHDA and SQIVND (reference sequence). V was cut by 8 bases and J by 1 base, with 11 bases left in between. The CDR3 is 13 amino acids. The CDR3 is CASGETPNTEAFF. The CDR3 coding sequence is TGTGCCAGTGGTGAGACTCCGAACACTGAAGCTTTCTTT.

The rearrangement uses TRBV20-1 and TRBJ1-5; TRBD1 matches 7 bases. CDR3 length equals 14 residues. Trimming removed 4 bases from V and 0 bases from J; junction bases left unmatched: 3. CDR1 is DFQATT, CDR2 SNEGSKA, per germline (reference sequence). CDR3 sequence reads: CSATDRDSNQPQHF. The CDR3 bases are TGCAGTGCTACTGACAGGGATAGCAATCAGCCCCAGCATTTT.

The chain links TRBV11-3 to TRBJ2-2; tentatively, D is TRBD2 (6 bases). The CDR3 consists of 14 residues. Germline V gives CDR1 SGHNT, CDR2 YENEEA. V was cut by 5 bases and J by 6 bases, with 13 bases left in between. The CDR3 DNA reads as TGTGCCAGCAGCCCGACTAGTTCCCCCGGGGAGCTGTTTTTT. It translates to CASSPTSSPGELFF.

The J gene is TRBJ2-1, the V gene TRBV19; a possible D gene is TRBD2 (5 bases). The CDR3 sequence is 14 residues long. The V end lost 5 bases, the J end lost 13 bases, and 21 bases lay between the germline ends. The germline gives CDR1 LNHDA, CDR2 SQIVND (reference sequence). CDR3: CASSSRFEEVEQFF. The CDR3 region has the DNA TGTGCCAGTAGTTCCCGTTTTGAGGAGGTTGAACAGTTCTTC.

The rearrangement uses TRBV9 and TRBJ2-1; 11 nucleotides align to TRBD2. This CDR3 comprises 17 residues. V dropped 3 bases and J dropped 0; count of bases not matched to a gene: 5. Looked up from germline, CDR1 is SGDLS and CDR2 is YYNGEE. The CDR3 reads CASSAPTSGTSYNEQFF. In DNA form, the CDR3 reads TGTGCCAGCAGCGCCCCGACTAGCGGGACCTCCTACAATGAGCAGTTCTTC. Together with reference TRBV9 and TRBJ2-1, the CDR3 gives the full variable domain: DSGVTQTPKHLITATGQRVTLRCSPRSGDLSVYWYQQSLDQGLQFLIQYYNGEERAKGNILERFSAQQFPDLHSELNLSSLELGDSALYFCASSAPTSGTSYNEQFFGPGTRLTVL.